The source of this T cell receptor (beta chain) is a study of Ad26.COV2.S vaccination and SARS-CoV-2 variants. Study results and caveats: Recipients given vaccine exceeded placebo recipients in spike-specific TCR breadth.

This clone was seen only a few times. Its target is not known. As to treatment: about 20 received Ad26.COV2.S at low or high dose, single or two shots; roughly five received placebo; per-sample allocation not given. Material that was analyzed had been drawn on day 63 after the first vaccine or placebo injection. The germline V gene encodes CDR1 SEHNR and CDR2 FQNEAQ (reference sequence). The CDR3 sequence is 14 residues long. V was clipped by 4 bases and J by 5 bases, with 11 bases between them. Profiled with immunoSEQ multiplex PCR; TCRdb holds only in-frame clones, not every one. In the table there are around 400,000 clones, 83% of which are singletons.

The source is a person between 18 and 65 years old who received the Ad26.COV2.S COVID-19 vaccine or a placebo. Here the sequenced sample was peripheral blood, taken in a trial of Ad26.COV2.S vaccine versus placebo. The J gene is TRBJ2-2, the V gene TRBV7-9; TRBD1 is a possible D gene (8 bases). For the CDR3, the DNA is TGTGCCAGCAGCTCACAGGGGGGGACCGGGGAGCTGTTTTTT. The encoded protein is CASSSQGGTGELFF.